These 10 T cell receptor beta chains came from one sample sequenced in a study of blood T cells in healthy people across ages. Using a J-beta primer mix together with a sample-barcoded 5' primer, a second PCR was run for roughly 6 to 11 cycles. TCRdb called the 5' RACE reads again in MiXCR, with one record for every CDR3 protein. The sample lists some 790,000 distinct CDR3 sequences; 29% were seen once. Sequencing was done on a sample of blood. Receptors were obtained from an elderly woman in good health.

V is TRBV3-1 and J is TRBJ2-3; D gene unclear. The germline gives CDR1 LGHDT, CDR2 YNNKEL (reference sequence). V was clipped by 4 bases and J by 1 base, with 15 bases between them. The CDR3 extends over 16 amino acids. The CDR3 protein is CASSPNGELRTDTQYF. Written as DNA, the CDR3 is TGTGCCAGCAGCCCCAACGGCGAACTTCGCACAGATACGCAGTATTTT.

The rearrangement links TRBV20-1 to TRBJ2-1; possible D gene TRBD2, 6 bases. This CDR3 has 13 amino acids. The V and J ends lost 3 bases and 5 bases respectively, with 11 bases between them. Germline V gene sequence: CDR1 DFQATT, CDR2 SNEGSKA (reference sequence). CDR3 sequence (DNA): TGCAGTGCTAGCGGGAGATCCGACAATGAGCAGTTCTTC. The encoded protein is CSASGRSDNEQFF.

This clonotype showed up just a few times. The chain recombines TRBV11-2 with TRBJ1-6; D might be TRBD1 (6 bases). CDR3 length: 15 amino acids. The V gene's germline CDR1 is SGHAT and CDR2 FQNNGV. Between the trimmed V and J ends, which lost 1 base and 8 bases, there was a span of 12 bases. This chain's CDR3 is CASSLGGGPYSPLHF. The CDR3 region has the DNA TGTGCCAGCAGCTTAGGCGGGGGCCCATATTCACCCCTCCACTTT. Using reference TRBV11-2 and TRBJ1-6 for the parts outside the CDR3, the full variable domain is EAGVAQSPRYKIIEKRQSVAFWCNPISGHATLYWYQQILGQGPKLLIQFQNNGVVDDSQLPKDRFSAERLKGVDSTLKIQPAKLEDSAVYLCASSLGGGPYSPLHFGNGTRLTVT.

This clonotype was seen repeatedly, ten times or more. The chain links TRBV4-3 to TRBJ1-6; D is perhaps TRBD1 (6 bases). V was pared by 2 bases and J by 9 bases, with 14 bases between. CDR3 length equals 15 residues. Germline V lookup: CDR1 LGHNA, CDR2 YSLEER. The CDR3 DNA is TGCGCCAGCAGCCAATCAGGGGCCGGTGGTTCACCCCTCCACTTT. Protein product: CASSQSGAGGSPLHF.

For this clonotype: One end of the junction varies from germline; a read error may be responsible. The chain carries TRBV11-3 and TRBJ2-3, with D possibly matching TRBD2 (5 bases). Germline CDR1 and CDR2: SGHNT and YENEEA. The CDR3 covers 16 residues. CDR3 nucleotide sequence: TGTGCCAGCAGCTTAGAGATTCCTATGGGCGGAGGTACGCAGGATTTT. It encodes CASSLEIPMGGGTQDF.

This clonotype was seen many times. V gene TRBV10-3 combines with J gene TRBJ2-5; D is possibly TRBD2 (5 bases). The CDR3 extends over 15 amino acids. Germline V lookup: CDR1 ENHRY, CDR2 SYGVKD. The V end lost 5 bases, the J end lost 6 bases, and 19 bases lay between the germline ends. In DNA form, the CDR3 reads TGTGCCATCAGTCCCCTCGGGGTGGGTACGCAGACCCAGTACTTC. Amino acids: CAISPLGVGTQTQYF.

Note on this clonotype: A much more abundant neighbour one base away suggests this may be a read error. V is TRBV3-1 and J is TRBJ2-5; no reliable D call. The CDR3 sequence is 14 residues long. The germline V and J ends were trimmed by 4 bases and 5 bases, with 14 bases remaining between them. Germline V lookup: CDR1 LGHDT, CDR2 YNNKEL (reference sequence). Here the CDR3 DNA reads TGTGCCAGCAGCCGAGTTAACGTCCCGGAGACCCAGTACTTC. Protein product: CASSRVNVPETQYF.

In regard to this clonotype: This may arise from a read error, as a much more abundant clone is one base away. The J gene is TRBJ2-3, the V gene TRBV20-1, with TRBD2 identical over 7 bases. V gave up 4 bases and J gave up 3 bases; unmatched junction bases: 4. Germline V lookup: CDR1 DFQATT, CDR2 SNEGSKA (reference sequence). The CDR3 is made up of 13 amino acids. The CDR3 DNA reads TGCAGTGCTAACTACGGGGGGACAGATACGCAGTATTTT. As protein: CSANYGGTDTQYF.

V and J are TRBV3-1 and TRBJ2-1; TRBD1 aligns across 7 bases. Germline V CDR1 and CDR2: LGHDT, YNNKEL (reference sequence). The ends lost 6 bases at V and 5 bases at J; junction bases unmatched: 10. The CDR3 length is 15 residues. The CDR3, as DNA: TGTGCCAGCAGATTCACCGGGACAGTCAACAATGAGCAGTTCTTC. It specifies CASRFTGTVNNEQFF.

This clonotype was counted between two and nine times. V is TRBV3-1 and J is TRBJ2-1; 7 nucleotides line up with TRBD2. The CDR3 is 13 residues long. CDR1 is LGHDT, CDR2 YNNKEL, per germline (reference sequence). Trimming took 1 base from V and 8 from J; bases not matched to a gene: 2. The CDR3 region is CASSQVGGYEQFF. CDR3 bases: TGTGCCAGCAGCCAAGTCGGGGGGTATGAGCAGTTCTTC.